This T cell receptor (beta chain) was recovered during a study of blood T cell repertoires in COVID-19. Study-level background: COVID-19 samples, acute and convalescent, were from the United States, Italy and Spain. Sample material is recorded as cDNA or gDNA derived from T cells, B-cell-depleted T cells, or PBMCs.

Measured with immunoSEQ multiplex PCR; TCRdb has only the in-frame clones, and not every one. The sample shows 200,000 to 250,000 clones, less than 85% of them seen only once. Sequenced sample: peripheral blood. This clonotype was sampled from a woman aged 65 to 85 with active or convalescent COVID-19.

The CDR3 sequence: CASSLAGTADSPLHF. The CDR3 DNA reads TGCGCCAGCAGCTTGGCCGGGACTGCTGATTCACCCCTCCACTTT. This chain joins TRBV5-1 and TRBJ1-6; D might be TRBD1 (5 bases). This CDR3 contains 15 residues. The germline CDR1 and CDR2 sequences are SGHRS and YFSETQ. V was shortened by 0 bases and J by 8 bases, with 12 bases between the two germline ends.